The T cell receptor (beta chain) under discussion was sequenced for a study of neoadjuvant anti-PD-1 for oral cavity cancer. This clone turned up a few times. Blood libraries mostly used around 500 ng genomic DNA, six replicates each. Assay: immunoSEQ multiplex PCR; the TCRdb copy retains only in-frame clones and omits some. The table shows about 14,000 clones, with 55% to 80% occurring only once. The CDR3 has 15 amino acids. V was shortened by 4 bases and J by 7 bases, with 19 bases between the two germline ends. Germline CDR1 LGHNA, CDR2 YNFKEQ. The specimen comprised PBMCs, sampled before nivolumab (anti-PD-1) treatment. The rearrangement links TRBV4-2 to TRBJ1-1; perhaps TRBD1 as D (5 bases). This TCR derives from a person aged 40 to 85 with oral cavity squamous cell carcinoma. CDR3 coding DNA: TGTGCCAGCAGCCCCATGGGGGGTATAAGGAGTGAAGCTTTCTTT. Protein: CASSPMGGIRSEAFF.